This is a list of T cell receptor beta chains from one sample in a study of identical twins. TCRdb ran MiXCR on the 5' RACE reads and lists one entry per CDR3 protein. The table lists 300,000 to 350,000 distinct CDR3 sequences, approximately 13% of them singletons. The same data also went into a second study, on yellow fever vaccine responses in identical twins.

Sequencing input: CD8+ T cells sorted from blood. All receptors derive from a woman between 18 and 29 years old in good health. CDR3s include the opening cysteine and the closing phenylalanine or tryptophan. D genes are given only for firm matches. Clone size is stated in some rows and not others, as once, few, many or a class when expanded.

d_call: .; j_call: TRBJ2-3; clone_size: few; v_call: TRBV20-1; cdr3_aa: CSASKRGALTDTQYF
d_call: .; j_call: TRBJ2-3; clone_size: .; v_call: TRBV4-2; cdr3_aa: CASSLRTQWGRAATDTQYF
d_call: .; j_call: TRBJ2-1; clone_size: many; v_call: TRBV29-1; cdr3_aa: CSVEGLLTGNEQFF
d_call: .; j_call: TRBJ2-3; clone_size: few; v_call: TRBV11-2; cdr3_aa: CASSPPDGTQYF
d_call: TRBD1; j_call: TRBJ2-7; clone_size: .; v_call: TRBV4-1; cdr3_aa: CASSHSTGGTYEQYF
d_call: .; j_call: TRBJ1-6; clone_size: few; v_call: TRBV9; cdr3_aa: CASSSRMERVSPLHF
d_call: TRBD2; j_call: TRBJ2-1; clone_size: few; v_call: TRBV28; cdr3_aa: CASSQAGGRNEQFF
d_call: TRBD2; j_call: TRBJ2-3; clone_size: few; v_call: TRBV4-1; cdr3_aa: CASSPSGGAPAGTQYF
d_call: .; j_call: TRBJ1-1; clone_size: few; v_call: TRBV7-6; cdr3_aa: CASSIQGTGEAFF
d_call: TRBD1; j_call: TRBJ1-5; clone_size: .; v_call: TRBV20-1; cdr3_aa: CSASGTGYDQPQHF
d_call: TRBD2; j_call: TRBJ2-7; clone_size: many; v_call: TRBV9; cdr3_aa: CASSVPPFGLAVYEQYF
d_call: TRBD1; j_call: TRBJ2-7; clone_size: .; v_call: TRBV3-1; cdr3_aa: CASSATGGWYEQYF
d_call: .; j_call: TRBJ2-3; clone_size: few; v_call: TRBV28; cdr3_aa: CASTQGGVADTQYF
d_call: TRBD1; j_call: TRBJ1-4; clone_size: few; v_call: TRBV5-1; cdr3_aa: CASSSKGQGGEKLFF
d_call: .; j_call: TRBJ2-5; clone_size: .; v_call: TRBV20-1; cdr3_aa: CSARDRDGQETQYF
d_call: TRBD2; j_call: TRBJ2-1; clone_size: .; v_call: TRBV15; cdr3_aa: CATRGLAEYNEQFF
d_call: TRBD2; j_call: TRBJ2-5; clone_size: few; v_call: TRBV7-8; cdr3_aa: CASSLGGGKETQYF
d_call: .; j_call: TRBJ1-5; clone_size: few; v_call: TRBV28; cdr3_aa: CASSLVGSPKQPQHF
d_call: .; j_call: TRBJ1-3; clone_size: few; v_call: TRBV28; cdr3_aa: CASSLTGPRGNTIYF
d_call: TRBD2; j_call: TRBJ2-7; clone_size: .; v_call: TRBV3-1; cdr3_aa: CASSPGLAETYEQYF
d_call: .; j_call: TRBJ2-1; clone_size: many; v_call: TRBV20-1; cdr3_aa: CSASLGLYYNEQFF
d_call: TRBD2; j_call: TRBJ2-2; clone_size: few; v_call: TRBV12-3/TRBV12-4; cdr3_aa: CANGLAGFGELFF
d_call: .; j_call: TRBJ1-2; clone_size: few; v_call: TRBV10-2; cdr3_aa: CASSEEFRVYGYTF
d_call: .; j_call: TRBJ2-1; clone_size: .; v_call: TRBV18; cdr3_aa: CASSPPGHACNEQFF
d_call: TRBD2; j_call: TRBJ2-5; clone_size: .; v_call: TRBV6-1; cdr3_aa: CASSATSGGYQETQYF
d_call: .; j_call: TRBJ2-5; clone_size: few; v_call: TRBV7-8; cdr3_aa: CASSLLAAPRETQYF
d_call: TRBD1; j_call: TRBJ2-3; clone_size: .; v_call: TRBV15; cdr3_aa: CATSRTGGMGDTQYF
d_call: .; j_call: TRBJ1-2; clone_size: few; v_call: TRBV6-1; cdr3_aa: CASSELSGYTF
d_call: TRBD1; j_call: TRBJ2-1; clone_size: .; v_call: TRBV12-3/TRBV12-4; cdr3_aa: CASSRKPWTGKGEQFF